The present T cell receptor (beta chain) was sequenced within a study of tumor and adjacent non-tumor tissue in lung cancer. A modified ARM-PCR protocol with three rounds of nested PCR amplified TCRbeta. MiXCR, run by TCRdb on the multiplex PCR reads, gives a single entry per CDR3 protein. The sample records 60,000 to 65,000 distinct CDR3 sequences, around 61% being singletons. This clonotype showed up many times. The V gene lost 4 bases and the J gene lost 8 bases, with 12 bases spanning the gap. This CDR3 has 12 amino acids. The V gene's germline CDR1 is GTSNPN and CDR2 SVGIG (reference sequence). No cell sorting was done before RNA was extracted from the tissue. The normal lung tissue was taken more than 3 cm from the tumor edge.

The sample consisted of distant non-tumor lung tissue. The rearrangement joins TRBV30 to TRBJ2-4; D call uncertain. The receptor's source is a man between 65 and 85 years old with non-small cell lung cancer. The CDR3 nucleotides are TGTGCCTGGAAAACCACCCTGCACATTCAGTACTTC. It encodes CAWKTTLHIQYF. The whole variable domain, remainder taken from reference TRBV30 and TRBJ2-4, is SQTIHQWPATLVQPVGSPLSLECTVEGTSNPNLYWYRQAAGRGLQLLFYSVGIGQISSEVPQNLSASRPQDRQFILSSKKLLLSDSGFYLCAWKTTLHIQYFGAGTRLSVL.